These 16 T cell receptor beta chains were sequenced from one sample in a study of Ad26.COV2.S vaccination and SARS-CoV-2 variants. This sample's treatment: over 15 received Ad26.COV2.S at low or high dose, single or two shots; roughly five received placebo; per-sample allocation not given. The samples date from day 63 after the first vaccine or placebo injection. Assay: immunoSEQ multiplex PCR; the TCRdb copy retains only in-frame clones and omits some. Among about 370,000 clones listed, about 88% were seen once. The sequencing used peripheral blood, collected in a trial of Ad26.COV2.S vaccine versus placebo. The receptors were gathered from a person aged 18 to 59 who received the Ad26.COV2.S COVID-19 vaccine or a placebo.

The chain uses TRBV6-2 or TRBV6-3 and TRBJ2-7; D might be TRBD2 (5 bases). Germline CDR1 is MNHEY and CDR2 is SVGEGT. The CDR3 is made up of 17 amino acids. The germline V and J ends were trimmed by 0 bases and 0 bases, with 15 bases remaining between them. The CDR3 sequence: CASSYSRLAAGSYEQYF. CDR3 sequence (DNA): TGTGCCAGCAGTTACTCGAGGCTAGCAGCCGGCTCCTACGAGCAGTACTTC.

For the CDR3, the DNA is TGCGCCAGCAGCCCCGGTGGACAGGGACGGGGCACAGATACGCAGTATTTT. Translation gives CASSPGGQGRGTDTQYF. The chain combines TRBV4-1 with TRBJ2-3; 8 bases are a match to TRBD1. Per the germline V gene, CDR1 is MGHRA and CDR2 is YSYEKL. This CDR3 comprises 17 residues. Trimming at V came to 4 bases and at J to 1 base, leaving 10 bases not matched to a gene.

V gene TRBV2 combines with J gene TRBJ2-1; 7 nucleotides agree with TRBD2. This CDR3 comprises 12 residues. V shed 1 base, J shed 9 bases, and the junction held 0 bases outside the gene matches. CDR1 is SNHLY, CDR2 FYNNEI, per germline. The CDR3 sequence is CASSEERGEQFF. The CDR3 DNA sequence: TGTGCCAGCAGTGAAGAGCGGGGTGAGCAGTTCTTC.

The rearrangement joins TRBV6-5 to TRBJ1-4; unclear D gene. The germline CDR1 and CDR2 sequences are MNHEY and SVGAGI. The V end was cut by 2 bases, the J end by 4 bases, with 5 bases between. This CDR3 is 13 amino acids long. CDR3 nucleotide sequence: TGTGCCAGCAGTTACCAGGATAATGAAAAACTGTTTTTT. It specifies CASSYQDNEKLFF.

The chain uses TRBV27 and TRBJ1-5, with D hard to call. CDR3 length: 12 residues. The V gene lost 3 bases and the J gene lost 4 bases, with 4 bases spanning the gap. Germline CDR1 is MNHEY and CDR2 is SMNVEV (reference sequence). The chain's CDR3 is CASSFLNQPQHF. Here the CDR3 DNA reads TGTGCCAGCAGTTTTCTAAATCAGCCCCAGCATTTT.

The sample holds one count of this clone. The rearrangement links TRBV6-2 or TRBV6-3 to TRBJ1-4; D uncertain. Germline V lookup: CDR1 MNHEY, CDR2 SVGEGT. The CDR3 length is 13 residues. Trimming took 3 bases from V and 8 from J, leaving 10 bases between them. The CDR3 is CASSYWISEKLFF. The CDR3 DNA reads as TGTGCCAGCAGTTATTGGATTTCGGAAAAACTGTTTTTT.

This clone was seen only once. CDR3 in amino acids: CASSEGGNTEAFF. The CDR3 DNA reads as TGTGCCAGCAGTGAGGGGGGCAACACTGAAGCTTTCTTT. V gene TRBV6-1 combines with J gene TRBJ1-1, with D possibly TRBD1 on 6 matching bases. The CDR3 runs to 13 residues. Trimming removed 3 bases from V and 2 bases from J, with 7 bases in between. Germline V gives CDR1 MNHNS, CDR2 SASEGT.

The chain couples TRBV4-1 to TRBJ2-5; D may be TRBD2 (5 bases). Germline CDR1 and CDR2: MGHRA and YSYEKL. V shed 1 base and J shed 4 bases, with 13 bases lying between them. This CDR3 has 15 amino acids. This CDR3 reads CASSQAPLVRETQYF. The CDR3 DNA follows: TGCGCCAGCAGCCAAGCCCCACTAGTGAGAGAGACCCAGTACTTC.

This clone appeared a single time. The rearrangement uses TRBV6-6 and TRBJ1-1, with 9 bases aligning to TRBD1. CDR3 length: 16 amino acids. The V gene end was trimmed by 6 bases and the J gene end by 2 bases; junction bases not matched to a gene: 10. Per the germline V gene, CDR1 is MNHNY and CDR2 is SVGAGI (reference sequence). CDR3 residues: CASRVGTGSFNTEAFF. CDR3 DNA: TGTGCCAGCAGGGTCGGGACAGGGTCTTTCAACACTGAAGCTTTCTTT.

The CDR3 region is CASSLLGTGFGNTIYF. Here the CDR3 DNA reads TGCGCCAGCAGCTTGTTGGGGACAGGGTTTGGAAACACCATATATTTT. This chain uses TRBV5-1 with TRBJ1-3; 9 bases are a match to TRBD1. Per the germline V gene, CDR1 is SGHRS and CDR2 is YFSETQ. J was trimmed by 3 bases and V by 1 base; bases with no gene match: 5. CDR3 size: 16 residues. The entire variable domain, with the rest obtained from reference TRBV5-1 and TRBJ1-3, is as follows: KAGVTQTPRYLIKTRGQQVTLSCSPISGHRSVSWYQQTPGQGLQFLFEYFSETQRNKGNFPGRFSGRQFSNSRSEMNVSTLELGDSALYLCASSLLGTGFGNTIYFGEGSWLTVV.

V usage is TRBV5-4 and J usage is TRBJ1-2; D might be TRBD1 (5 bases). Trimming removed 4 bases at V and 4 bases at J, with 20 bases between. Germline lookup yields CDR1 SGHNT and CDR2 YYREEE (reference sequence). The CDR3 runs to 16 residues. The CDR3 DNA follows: TGTGCCAGCAGCCGGGCCATTGGGACGGAGCGCTATGGCTACACCTTC. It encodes CASSRAIGTERYGYTF. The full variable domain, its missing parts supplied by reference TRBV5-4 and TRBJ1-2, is ETGVTQSPTHLIKTRGQQVTLRCSSQSGHNTVSWYQQALGQGPQFIFQYYREEENGRGNFPPRFSGLQFPNYSSELNVNALELDDSALYLCASSRAIGTERYGYTFGSGTRLTVV.

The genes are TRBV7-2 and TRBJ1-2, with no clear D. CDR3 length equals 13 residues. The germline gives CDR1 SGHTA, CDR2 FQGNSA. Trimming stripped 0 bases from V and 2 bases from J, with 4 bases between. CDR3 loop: CASSLAVNYGYTF. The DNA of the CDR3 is TGTGCCAGCAGCTTAGCAGTGAACTATGGCTACACCTTC.

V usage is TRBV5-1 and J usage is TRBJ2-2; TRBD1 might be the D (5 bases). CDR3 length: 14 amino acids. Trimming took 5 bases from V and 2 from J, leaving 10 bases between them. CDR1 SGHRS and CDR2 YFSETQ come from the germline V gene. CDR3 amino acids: CASSRTINTGELFF. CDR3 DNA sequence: TGCGCCAGCAGTCGGACAATCAACACCGGGGAGCTGTTTTTT.

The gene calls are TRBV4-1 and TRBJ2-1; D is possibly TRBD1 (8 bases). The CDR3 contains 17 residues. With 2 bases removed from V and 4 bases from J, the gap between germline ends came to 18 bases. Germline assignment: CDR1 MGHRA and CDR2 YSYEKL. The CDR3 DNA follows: TGCGCCAGCAGCCAACTAGGACAGGGAGGGGTTTACAATGAGCAGTTCTTC. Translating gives CASSQLGQGGVYNEQFF.

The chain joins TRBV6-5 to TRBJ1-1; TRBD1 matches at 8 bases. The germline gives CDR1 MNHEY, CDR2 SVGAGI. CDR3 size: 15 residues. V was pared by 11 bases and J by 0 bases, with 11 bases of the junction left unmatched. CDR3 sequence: CAARRGTGMNTEAFF. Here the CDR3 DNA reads TGTGCCGCGCGAAGAGGGACAGGAATGAACACTGAAGCTTTCTTT.

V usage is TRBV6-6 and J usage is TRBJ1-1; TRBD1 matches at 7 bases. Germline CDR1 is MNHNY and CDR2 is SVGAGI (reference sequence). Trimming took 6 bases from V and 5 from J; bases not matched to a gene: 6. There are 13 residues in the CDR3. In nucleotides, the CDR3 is TGTGCCAGCAGGCCAGACAGGGAAACTGAAGCTTTCTTT. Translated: CASRPDRETEAFF.